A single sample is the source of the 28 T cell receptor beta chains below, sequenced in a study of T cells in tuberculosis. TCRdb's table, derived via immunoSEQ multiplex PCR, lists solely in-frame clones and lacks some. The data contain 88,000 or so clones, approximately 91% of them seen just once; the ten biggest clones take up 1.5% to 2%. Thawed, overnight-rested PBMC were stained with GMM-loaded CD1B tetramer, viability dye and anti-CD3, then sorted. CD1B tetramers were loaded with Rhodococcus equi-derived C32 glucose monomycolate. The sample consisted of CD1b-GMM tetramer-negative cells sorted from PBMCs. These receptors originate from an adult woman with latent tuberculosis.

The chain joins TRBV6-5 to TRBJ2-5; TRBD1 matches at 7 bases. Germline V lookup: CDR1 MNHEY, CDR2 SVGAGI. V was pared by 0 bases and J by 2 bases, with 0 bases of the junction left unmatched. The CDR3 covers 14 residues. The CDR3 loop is CASSYSTGQETQYF. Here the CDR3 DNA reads TGTGCCAGCAGTTACTCGACAGGGCAAGAGACCCAGTACTTC.

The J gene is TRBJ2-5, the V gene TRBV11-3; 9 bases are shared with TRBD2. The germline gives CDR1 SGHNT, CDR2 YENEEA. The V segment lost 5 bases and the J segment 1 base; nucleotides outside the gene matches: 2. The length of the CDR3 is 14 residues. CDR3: CASSARGGQETQYF. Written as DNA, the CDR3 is TGTGCCAGCAGCGCGCGGGGGGGCCAAGAGACCCAGTACTTC.

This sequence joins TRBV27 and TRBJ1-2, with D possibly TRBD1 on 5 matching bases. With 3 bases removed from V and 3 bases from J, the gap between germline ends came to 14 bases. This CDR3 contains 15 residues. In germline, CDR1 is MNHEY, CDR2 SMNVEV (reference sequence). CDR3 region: CASSFVSRGDYGYTF. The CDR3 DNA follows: TGTGCCAGCAGTTTTGTTTCTCGGGGGGACTATGGCTACACCTTC.

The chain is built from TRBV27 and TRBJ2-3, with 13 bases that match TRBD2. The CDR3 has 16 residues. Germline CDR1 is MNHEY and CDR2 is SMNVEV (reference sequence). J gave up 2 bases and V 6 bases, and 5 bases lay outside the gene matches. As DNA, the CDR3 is TGTGCCAGCAGCATGACTAGCGGGGGGATCACAGATACGCAGTATTTT. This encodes CASSMTSGGITDTQYF.

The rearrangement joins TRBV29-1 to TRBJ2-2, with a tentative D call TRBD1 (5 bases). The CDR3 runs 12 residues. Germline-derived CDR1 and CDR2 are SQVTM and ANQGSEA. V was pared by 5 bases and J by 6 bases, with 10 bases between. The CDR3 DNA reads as TGCAGCGTTAAGCAGGGTTCCGGGGAGCTGTTTTTT. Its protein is CSVKQGSGELFF.

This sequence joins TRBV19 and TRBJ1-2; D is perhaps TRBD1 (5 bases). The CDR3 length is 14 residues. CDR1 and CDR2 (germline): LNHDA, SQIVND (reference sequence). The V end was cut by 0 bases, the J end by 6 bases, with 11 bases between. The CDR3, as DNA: TGTGCCAGTAGTATAGATCCTGGGGCTGATGGCTACACCTTC. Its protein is CASSIDPGADGYTF.

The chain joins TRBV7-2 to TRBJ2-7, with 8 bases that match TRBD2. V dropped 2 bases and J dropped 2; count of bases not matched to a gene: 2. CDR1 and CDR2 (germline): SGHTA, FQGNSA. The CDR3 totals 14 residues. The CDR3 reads CASSLPGGAYEQYF. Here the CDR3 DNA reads TGTGCCAGCAGCTTACCCGGGGGGGCCTACGAGCAGTACTTC.

The CDR3 DNA sequence: TGCGCCAGCAGCCCTATGCGGGTTGGAAACACCATATATTTT. It encodes CASSPMRVGNTIYF. The chain uses TRBV4-1 and TRBJ1-3; D is unresolved. CDR1 is MGHRA and CDR2 is YSYEKL in the germline V gene. V was cut by 4 bases and J by 3 bases, with 10 bases left in between. The length of the CDR3 is 14 residues.

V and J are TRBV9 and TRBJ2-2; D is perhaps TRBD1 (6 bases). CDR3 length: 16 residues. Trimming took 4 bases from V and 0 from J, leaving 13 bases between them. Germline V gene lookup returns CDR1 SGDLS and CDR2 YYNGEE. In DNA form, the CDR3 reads TGTGCCAGCAGCATTAGAGGGGGTTCGAACACCGGGGAGCTGTTTTTT. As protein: CASSIRGGSNTGELFF.

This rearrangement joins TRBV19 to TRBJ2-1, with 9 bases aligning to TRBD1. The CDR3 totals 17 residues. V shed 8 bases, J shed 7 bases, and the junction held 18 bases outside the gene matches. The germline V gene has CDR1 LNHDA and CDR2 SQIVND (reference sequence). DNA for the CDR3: TGTGCCAGTCTAAATTGGGCGGGACAGGGTGCTAGAAATGAGCAGTTCTTC. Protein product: CASLNWAGQGARNEQFF.

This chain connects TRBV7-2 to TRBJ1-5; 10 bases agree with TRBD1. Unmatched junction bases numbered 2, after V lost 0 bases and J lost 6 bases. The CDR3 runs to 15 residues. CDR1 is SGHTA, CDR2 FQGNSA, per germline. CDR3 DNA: TGTGCCAGCAGCTTAGCGACAGGGGGCCGTCAGCCCCAGCATTTT. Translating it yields CASSLATGGRQPQHF.

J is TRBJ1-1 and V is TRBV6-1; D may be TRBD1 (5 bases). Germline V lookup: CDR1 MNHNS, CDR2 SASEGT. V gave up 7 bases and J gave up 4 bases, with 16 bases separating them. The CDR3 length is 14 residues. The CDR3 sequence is CASNMEGWATEAFF. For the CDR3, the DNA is TGTGCCAGCAATATGGAGGGGTGGGCCACTGAAGCTTTCTTT.

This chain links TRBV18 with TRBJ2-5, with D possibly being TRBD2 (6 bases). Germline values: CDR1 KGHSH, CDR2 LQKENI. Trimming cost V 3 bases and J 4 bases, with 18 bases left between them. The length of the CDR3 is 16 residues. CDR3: CASSPHWLRGGETQYF. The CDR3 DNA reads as TGTGCCAGCTCACCGCACTGGCTTCGGGGAGGAGAGACCCAGTACTTC.

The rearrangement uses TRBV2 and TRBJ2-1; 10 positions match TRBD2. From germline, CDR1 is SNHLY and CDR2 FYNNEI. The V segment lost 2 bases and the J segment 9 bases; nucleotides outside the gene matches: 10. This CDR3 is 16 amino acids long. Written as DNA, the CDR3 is TGTGCCAGCAGTGAATGGGGGACTAGCGAGTGGGGTGAGCAGTTCTTC. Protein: CASSEWGTSEWGEQFF.

CDR3 DNA: TGCGCCAGCAGCCCTCCGGGACAGGCCTACGAGCAGTACTTC. Its protein product is CASSPPGQAYEQYF. The chain recombines TRBV5-1 with TRBJ2-7, with TRBD1 matching over 8 bases. V lost 4 bases to trimming and J lost 2 bases; unmatched junction nucleotides: 5. Germline-derived CDR1 and CDR2 are SGHRS and YFSETQ. The CDR3 is 14 amino acids.

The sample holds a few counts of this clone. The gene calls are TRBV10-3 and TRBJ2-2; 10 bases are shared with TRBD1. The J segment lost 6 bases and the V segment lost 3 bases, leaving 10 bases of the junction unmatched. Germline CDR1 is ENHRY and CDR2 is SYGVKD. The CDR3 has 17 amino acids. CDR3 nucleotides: TGTGCCATCAGTGAACTTGACAGGGGGCGAGTAGCCGGGGAGCTGTTTTTT. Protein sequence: CAISELDRGRVAGELFF.

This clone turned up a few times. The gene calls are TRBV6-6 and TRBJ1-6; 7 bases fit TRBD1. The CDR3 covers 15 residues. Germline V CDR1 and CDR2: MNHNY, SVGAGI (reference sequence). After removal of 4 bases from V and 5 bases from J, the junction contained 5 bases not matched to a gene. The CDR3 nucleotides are TGTGCCAGCAGTTCTTCCGACAGGGATAATTCACCCCTCCACTTT. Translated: CASSSSDRDNSPLHF.

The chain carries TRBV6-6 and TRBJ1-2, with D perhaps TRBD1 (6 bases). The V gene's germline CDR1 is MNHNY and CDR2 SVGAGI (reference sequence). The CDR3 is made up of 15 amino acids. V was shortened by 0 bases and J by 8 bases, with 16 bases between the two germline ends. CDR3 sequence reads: CASSYSTTGSGGYTF. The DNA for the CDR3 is TGTGCCAGCAGTTACTCGACAACAGGGTCGGGAGGCTACACCTTC.

The chain's CDR3 is CASSLTSGGRQADTQYF. As DNA, the CDR3 is TGTGCCAGTAGTCTGACTAGCGGGGGGCGGCAGGCAGATACGCAGTATTTT. The chain recombines TRBV19 with TRBJ2-3; 13 positions match TRBD2. The CDR3 consists of 17 residues. J gave up 4 bases and V 5 bases, and 9 bases lay outside the gene matches. In germline, CDR1 is LNHDA, CDR2 SQIVND (reference sequence).

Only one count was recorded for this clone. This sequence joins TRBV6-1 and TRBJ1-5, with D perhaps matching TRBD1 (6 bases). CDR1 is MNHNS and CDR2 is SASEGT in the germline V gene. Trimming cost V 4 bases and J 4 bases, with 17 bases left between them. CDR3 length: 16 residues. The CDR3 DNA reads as TGTGCCAGCAGTGGAATGGTTCAGGGGCTAAATCAGCCCCAGCATTTT. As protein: CASSGMVQGLNQPQHF.

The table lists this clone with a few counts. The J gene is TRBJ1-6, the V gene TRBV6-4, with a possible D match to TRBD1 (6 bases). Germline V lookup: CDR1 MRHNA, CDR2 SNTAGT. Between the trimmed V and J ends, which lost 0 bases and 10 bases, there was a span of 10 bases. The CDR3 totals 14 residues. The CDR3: CASSDSQGGSPLHF. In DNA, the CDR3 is TGTGCCAGCAGTGACTCACAGGGTGGGTCACCCCTCCACTTT.

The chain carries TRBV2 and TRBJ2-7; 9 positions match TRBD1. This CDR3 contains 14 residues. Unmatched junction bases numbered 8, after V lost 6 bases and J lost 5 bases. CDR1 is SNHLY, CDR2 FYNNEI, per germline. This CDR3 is CASSLQGAGDEQYF. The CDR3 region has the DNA TGTGCCAGCAGCTTACAGGGGGCGGGTGACGAGCAGTACTTC.

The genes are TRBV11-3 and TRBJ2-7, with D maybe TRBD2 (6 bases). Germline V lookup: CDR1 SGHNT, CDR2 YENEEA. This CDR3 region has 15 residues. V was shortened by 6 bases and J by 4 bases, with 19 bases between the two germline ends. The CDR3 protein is CASSQGPGGRYEQYF. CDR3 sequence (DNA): TGTGCCAGCAGTCAAGGCCCCGGGGGTCGGTACGAGCAGTACTTC.

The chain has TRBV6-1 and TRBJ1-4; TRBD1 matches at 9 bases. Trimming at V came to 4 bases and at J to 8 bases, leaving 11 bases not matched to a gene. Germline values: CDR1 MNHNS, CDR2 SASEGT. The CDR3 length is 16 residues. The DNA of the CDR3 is TGTGCCAGCAGTGGATATCGGAGGACAGGGGAGGAAAAACTGTTTTTT. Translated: CASSGYRRTGEEKLFF.

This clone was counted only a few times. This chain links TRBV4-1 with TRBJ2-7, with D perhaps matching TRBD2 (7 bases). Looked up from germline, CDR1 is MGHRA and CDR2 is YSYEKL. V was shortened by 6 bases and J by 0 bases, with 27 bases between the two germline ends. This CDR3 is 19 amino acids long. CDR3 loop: CASRPKRGGKGPSSYEQYV. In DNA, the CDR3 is TGCGCCAGCAGACCAAAGAGGGGGGGGAAGGGGCCAAGCTCCTACGAGCAGTACGTC.

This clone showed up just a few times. The CDR3 bases are TGCGCCAGCAGGGGACTAGCGGGGGGAGAAGGGGCCCGAAACATTCAGTACTTC. It encodes CASRGLAGGEGARNIQYF. The genes are TRBV5-1 and TRBJ2-4, with TRBD2 matching 15 bases. V gave up 5 bases and J gave up 6 bases; unmatched junction bases: 12. The CDR3 has 18 residues. Germline V lookup: CDR1 SGHRS, CDR2 YFSETQ.

DNA for the CDR3: TGTGCCAGCAACCCAAGCGGGGGCCCTCTAAGCACAGATACGCAGTATTTT. Translating it yields CASNPSGGPLSTDTQYF. The gene calls are TRBV14 and TRBJ2-3, with TRBD2 matching 8 bases. V was pared by 7 bases and J by 0 bases, with 12 bases of the junction left unmatched. The CDR3 has 17 residues. Germline CDR1 and CDR2: SGHDN and FVKESK.

In DNA, the CDR3 is TGTGCCAGCAGTTCGGACACCGGGGAGCTGTTTTTT. The encoded protein is CASSSDTGELFF. The chain employs TRBV27 and TRBJ2-2; D is unclear. The CDR3 extends over 12 amino acids. V was clipped by 4 bases and J by 3 bases, with 3 bases between them. Germline CDR1 and CDR2: MNHEY and SMNVEV (reference sequence).